One and the same sample provided the 27 T cell receptor beta chains below, sequenced in a study of blood T cell repertoires in COVID-19. Sequencing was performed with immunoSEQ multiplex PCR; in TCRdb, only in-frame clones are kept and a portion is missing. The sample has 190,000 or so clones; roughly 79% are singletons. The sequencing sample was made of peripheral blood. The receptors derive from a human donor with acute or convalescent COVID-19. The donor label of this sample is uncertain.

The CDR3 nucleotides read TGTGCCTGGAGTGTAGACCGACAGGCTTCCTATGGCTACACCTTC. Amino acids: CAWSVDRQASYGYTF. The J gene is TRBJ1-2, the V gene TRBV30; D is perhaps TRBD1 (6 bases). This CDR3 comprises 15 residues. V was clipped by 0 bases and J by 4 bases, with 15 bases between them. CDR1 and CDR2 from the germline V gene are GTSNPN and SVGIG (reference sequence). Full variable domain (remainder filled in from reference TRBV30 and TRBJ1-2): SQTIHQWPATLVQPVGSPLSLECTVEGTSNPNLYWYRQAAGRGLQLLFYSVGIGQISSEVPQNLSASRPQDRQFILSSKKLLLSDSGFYLCAWSVDRQASYGYTFGSGTRLTVV.

Here the CDR3 reads CASSQGGAAREKLFF. In nucleotides, the CDR3 is TGTGCCAGCAGCCAAGGTGGGGCCGCCCGAGAAAAACTGTTTTTT. The chain recombines TRBV4-2 with TRBJ1-4; a possible D gene is TRBD1 (5 bases). CDR3 length: 15 amino acids. Per the germline V gene, CDR1 is LGHNA and CDR2 is YNFKEQ. V gave up 1 base and J gave up 8 bases, with 14 bases separating them.

The chain combines TRBV6-2 or TRBV6-3 with TRBJ2-3; weak D call: TRBD1 (5 bases). V lost 4 bases to trimming and J lost 8 bases, with 13 bases between them. Germline CDR1 is MNHEY and CDR2 is SVGEGT. The CDR3 is 13 amino acids. In DNA form, the CDR3 reads TGTGCCAGCAGTTTCCCAGGGATGGCTACGCAGTATTTT. This translates into CASSFPGMATQYF.

V is TRBV19 and J is TRBJ1-3; 8 bases match TRBD1. The CDR3 has 18 residues. The V segment lost 4 bases and the J segment 3 bases; nucleotides outside the gene matches: 14. Per the germline V gene, CDR1 is LNHDA and CDR2 is SQIVND (reference sequence). The chain's CDR3 is CASSTTRGFTGGGNTIYF. Here the CDR3 DNA reads TGTGCCAGTAGTACTACACGCGGATTTACAGGGGGTGGAAACACCATATATTTT.

This clone was recorded once. CDR3 sequence: CASSGASGRISDTQYF. The CDR3 nucleotides are TGTGCCAGCAGTGGGGCTAGCGGGAGGATTTCAGATACGCAGTATTTT. The chain uses TRBV6-1 and TRBJ2-3; 11 bases map to TRBD2. Germline CDR1 MNHNS, CDR2 SASEGT. This CDR3 is built from 16 residues. V shed 4 bases, J shed 4 bases, and the junction held 7 bases outside the gene matches.

The chain is built from TRBV11-2 and TRBJ1-5; TRBD1 matches at 7 bases. This CDR3 comprises 17 residues. In germline, CDR1 is SGHAT, CDR2 FQNNGV. The trim removed 0 bases at V and 0 bases at J, leaving 5 bases unmatched. The CDR3 region has the DNA TGTGCCAGCAGCTTAGAACGACAGGGAAGTAGCAATCAGCCCCAGCATTTT. It codes for CASSLERQGSSNQPQHF.

This chain links TRBV5-1 with TRBJ2-3, with 7 bases fitting TRBD2. CDR3 length: 16 amino acids. Looked up from germline, CDR1 is SGHRS and CDR2 is YFSETQ. V lost 0 bases and J lost 6; bases outside the gene matches: 10. In DNA, the CDR3 is TGCGCCAGCAGCTTGGGGTCGCGGGAGTCCACCGATACGCAGTATTTT. It is translated as CASSLGSRESTDTQYF.

The genes are TRBV11-2 and TRBJ2-3; TRBD2 matches at 10 bases. The J segment lost 5 bases and the V segment lost 2 bases, leaving 7 bases of the junction unmatched. This CDR3 has 16 residues. Looked up from germline, CDR1 is SGHAT and CDR2 is FQNNGV. CDR3 sequence reads: CASSLNVAGGQDTQYF. The CDR3, as DNA: TGTGCCAGCAGCTTAAATGTAGCGGGAGGTCAAGATACGCAGTATTTT.

V and J are TRBV25-1 and TRBJ1-2; D is possibly TRBD1 (5 bases). The CDR3 runs to 13 residues. The V end lost 3 bases, the J end lost 6 bases, and 11 bases lay between the germline ends. From germline, CDR1 is MGHDK and CDR2 SYGVNS. For the CDR3, the DNA is TGTGCCAGCAGTGACAGGGATTTTGATGGCTACACCTTC. Amino acid sequence: CASSDRDFDGYTF.

The gene calls are TRBV6-5 and TRBJ1-5; 7 positions match TRBD1. Trimming took 8 bases from V and 6 from J; bases not matched to a gene: 7. Germline lookup yields CDR1 MNHEY and CDR2 SVGAGI. The CDR3 is 13 amino acids. The CDR3 protein is CASGGGGSQPQHF. In DNA form, the CDR3 reads TGTGCCAGCGGAGGAGGGGGCAGTCAGCCCCAGCATTTT.

The chain recombines TRBV5-4 with TRBJ2-7; 9 bases are a match to TRBD2. Germline V gene data show CDR1 as SGHNT and CDR2 as YYREEE (reference sequence). With V trimmed by 0 bases and J by 6 bases, 10 bases remained unmatched. The CDR3 length is 16 residues. CDR3 region: CASSLDGGRAGFEQYF. CDR3 DNA sequence: TGTGCCAGCAGCTTGGATGGCGGGAGGGCCGGTTTCGAGCAGTACTTC.

The chain links TRBV9 to TRBJ1-1; possible D gene TRBD1, 5 bases. Trimming took off 0 bases at V and 3 bases at J, with 15 bases between the two ends. CDR1 is SGDLS and CDR2 is YYNGEE in the germline V gene. This CDR3 comprises 16 residues. The CDR3 region is CASSVDGQGVYTEAFF. Here the CDR3 DNA reads TGTGCCAGCAGCGTAGACGGGCAGGGTGTTTACACTGAAGCTTTCTTT.

CDR3 sequence reads: CAWNSGRASETQYF. The CDR3 bases are TGTGCCTGGAATAGCGGGAGGGCATCAGAGACCCAGTACTTC. The V and J genes are TRBV30 and TRBJ2-5; TRBD2 agrees at 11 bases. This CDR3 spans 14 amino acids. Germline V gene lookup returns CDR1 GTSNPN and CDR2 SVGIG (reference sequence). The V and J ends lost 4 bases and 4 bases, in that order; junction bases with no gene match: 5.

J is TRBJ2-7 and V is TRBV12-5; D is perhaps TRBD2 (5 bases). This CDR3 has 12 amino acids. V dropped 2 bases and J dropped 6 bases, with 8 bases sitting between them. CDR1 is LGHNT and CDR2 is FRNRAP in the germline V gene. The CDR3 DNA follows: TGTGCTAGTGGTTTGTACGGGGTCGAGCAGTACTTC. Protein: CASGLYGVEQYF. Together with reference TRBV12-5 and TRBJ2-7, the CDR3 gives the full variable domain: DARVTQTPRHKVTEMGQEVTMRCQPILGHNTVFWYRQTMMQGLELLAYFRNRAPLDDSGMPKDRFSAEMPDATLATLKIQPSEPRDSAVYFCASGLYGVEQYFGPGTRLTVT.

The chain uses TRBV6-1 and TRBJ2-1; no firm D call. Germline assignment: CDR1 MNHNS and CDR2 SASEGT. Trimming left V 2 bases short and J 8 bases short, with 7 bases between. The CDR3 is 12 residues long. CDR3 protein: CASSERSDEQFF. CDR3 in DNA: TGTGCCAGCAGTGAAAGGAGTGATGAGCAGTTCTTC.

The chain has TRBV28 and TRBJ2-2; 11 bases line up with TRBD2. The CDR3 has 18 residues. The ends lost 0 bases at V and 0 bases at J; junction bases unmatched: 3. Looked up from germline, CDR1 is MDHEN and CDR2 is SYDVKM. CDR3 protein: CASSLWRLAGSNTGELFF. CDR3 in DNA: TGTGCCAGCAGTTTATGGAGACTAGCGGGGTCGAACACCGGGGAGCTGTTTTTT.

This clone was counted a few times. J is TRBJ2-7 and V is TRBV2; D might be TRBD2 (6 bases). Germline assignment: CDR1 SNHLY and CDR2 FYNNEI. The CDR3 consists of 12 residues. Trimming left V 8 bases short and J 1 base short, with 9 bases between. The CDR3 is CASWAGSYEQYF. In DNA, the CDR3 is TGTGCCAGCTGGGCGGGGTCCTACGAGCAGTACTTC.

This clone was detected a few times. The J gene is TRBJ1-1, the V gene TRBV3-1 (or the pseudogene TRBV3-2), with 11 nucleotides matching TRBD1. V gave up 4 bases and J gave up 2 bases; unmatched junction bases: 6. The CDR3 spans 16 residues. The germline gives CDR1 LGHDT, CDR2 YNNKEL (reference sequence). The chain's CDR3 is CASSLRDRGINTEAFF. CDR3 nucleotide sequence: TGTGCCAGCAGCCTCCGGGACAGGGGGATTAACACTGAAGCTTTCTTT.

The chain carries TRBV30 and TRBJ1-1; 11 bases map to TRBD1. Per the germline V gene, CDR1 is GTSNPN and CDR2 is SVGIG (reference sequence). The junction had 4 bases not matched to a gene; V was cut back by 4 bases and J by 6 bases. The CDR3 contains 13 residues. The CDR3 sequence: CAWIPGQGAEAFF. The CDR3, as DNA: TGTGCCTGGATCCCGGGACAGGGGGCTGAAGCTTTCTTT.

The chain has TRBV7-2 and TRBJ2-7; D is ambiguous. From germline, CDR1 is SGHTA and CDR2 FQGNSA. The CDR3 is 14 amino acids. Deletions cut 2 bases from V and 6 bases from J, with 14 bases between. CDR3 region: CASSLRVAESEQYF. The CDR3 DNA reads TGTGCCAGCAGCTTAAGAGTCGCGGAATCCGAGCAGTACTTC.

The chain couples TRBV28 to TRBJ1-3; D is undetermined. V was trimmed by 2 bases and J by 7 bases, leaving 12 bases between them. The CDR3 is 14 amino acids. CDR1 MDHEN and CDR2 SYDVKM come from the germline V gene. CDR3 DNA: TGTGCCAGCAGTTTAATGGGTCAGGTTAACACCATATATTTT. This sequence encodes CASSLMGQVNTIYF.

This chain connects TRBV6-5 to TRBJ2-7, with a tentative D call TRBD2 (6 bases). Germline CDR1 reads MNHEY; CDR2 reads SVGAGI. This CDR3 comprises 13 residues. V was cut by 5 bases and J by 3 bases, with 11 bases left in between. The CDR3 loop is CASSHQGGYEQYF. CDR3 nucleotide sequence: TGTGCCAGCAGTCACCAGGGAGGCTACGAGCAGTACTTC.

This sequence joins TRBV24-1 and TRBJ2-3, with D maybe TRBD1 (6 bases). This CDR3 comprises 15 residues. Germline V gene data show CDR1 as KGHDR and CDR2 as SFDVKD. V lost 2 bases to trimming and J lost 2 bases, with 10 bases between them. CDR3 loop: CATSDSPGHTDTQYF. The DNA for the CDR3 is TGTGCCACCAGTGATTCCCCGGGACACACAGATACGCAGTATTTT.

CDR3 protein: CASSSRQGNNQPQHF. CDR3 nucleotide sequence: TGTGCCAGCAGTTCCCGACAGGGAAACAATCAGCCCCAGCATTTT. The chain has TRBV27 and TRBJ1-5; 7 positions agree with TRBD1. CDR3 length: 15 amino acids. Germline V lookup: CDR1 MNHEY, CDR2 SMNVEV (reference sequence). V trimming: 4 bases; J trimming: 3 bases; junction bases outside the gene matches: 6.

The chain recombines TRBV5-5 with TRBJ2-1, with a weak D call TRBD2 (6 bases). This CDR3 is 13 amino acids long. Germline loops: CDR1 SGHKS, CDR2 YYEKEE (reference sequence). The ends were cut back, 4 bases at V and 9 bases at J, with 14 bases in the middle. The CDR3 DNA follows: TGTGCCAGCAGCCCCGGGACTCCCTCTGAGCAGTTCTTC. Translating gives CASSPGTPSEQFF.

V is TRBV7-9 and J is TRBJ1-2; the match to TRBD1 covers 8 bases. The CDR3 is 15 residues long. V lost 2 bases, J lost 2 bases, and 4 bases stayed unmatched. Germline V gene data show CDR1 as SEHNR and CDR2 as FQNEAQ (reference sequence). For the CDR3, the DNA is TGTGCCAGCAGCTTAACCGGACAGGGAAACTATGGCTACACCTTC. Protein: CASSLTGQGNYGYTF. Supplemented by reference TRBV7-9 and TRBJ1-2, the full variable domain reads DTGVSQNPRHKITKRGQNVTFRCDPISEHNRLYWYRQTLGQGPEFLTYFQNEAQLEKSRLLSDRFSAERPKGSFSTLEIQRTEQGDSAMYLCASSLTGQGNYGYTFGSGTRLTVV.

On this clone itself: Other DNA sequences in the same sample also yield this CDR3. The rearrangement uses TRBV27 and TRBJ1-1, with D unclear. V lost 5 bases, J lost 5 bases, and 21 bases lay in between. The germline V gene has CDR1 MNHEY and CDR2 SMNVEV (reference sequence). The CDR3 has 16 residues. CDR3 in amino acids: CASSPRSGWPNTEAFF. DNA of the CDR3: TGTGCCAGCAGTCCCAGGTCAGGTTGGCCGAATACTGAAGCTTTCTTT.